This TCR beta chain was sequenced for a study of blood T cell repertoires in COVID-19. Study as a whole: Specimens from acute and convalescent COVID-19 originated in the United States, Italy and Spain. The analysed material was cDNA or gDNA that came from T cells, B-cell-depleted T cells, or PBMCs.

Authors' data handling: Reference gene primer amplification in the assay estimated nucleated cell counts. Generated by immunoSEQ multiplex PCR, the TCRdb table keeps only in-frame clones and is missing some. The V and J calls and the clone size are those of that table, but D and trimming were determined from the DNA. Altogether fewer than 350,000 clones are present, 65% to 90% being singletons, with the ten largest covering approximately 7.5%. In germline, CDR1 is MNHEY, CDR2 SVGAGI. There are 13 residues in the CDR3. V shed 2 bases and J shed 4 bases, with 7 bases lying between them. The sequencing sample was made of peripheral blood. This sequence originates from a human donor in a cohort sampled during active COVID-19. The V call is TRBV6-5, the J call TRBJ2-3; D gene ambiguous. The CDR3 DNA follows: TGTGCCAGCAGTTACGAAGAGGCAGATACGCAGTATTTT. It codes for CASSYEEADTQYF.